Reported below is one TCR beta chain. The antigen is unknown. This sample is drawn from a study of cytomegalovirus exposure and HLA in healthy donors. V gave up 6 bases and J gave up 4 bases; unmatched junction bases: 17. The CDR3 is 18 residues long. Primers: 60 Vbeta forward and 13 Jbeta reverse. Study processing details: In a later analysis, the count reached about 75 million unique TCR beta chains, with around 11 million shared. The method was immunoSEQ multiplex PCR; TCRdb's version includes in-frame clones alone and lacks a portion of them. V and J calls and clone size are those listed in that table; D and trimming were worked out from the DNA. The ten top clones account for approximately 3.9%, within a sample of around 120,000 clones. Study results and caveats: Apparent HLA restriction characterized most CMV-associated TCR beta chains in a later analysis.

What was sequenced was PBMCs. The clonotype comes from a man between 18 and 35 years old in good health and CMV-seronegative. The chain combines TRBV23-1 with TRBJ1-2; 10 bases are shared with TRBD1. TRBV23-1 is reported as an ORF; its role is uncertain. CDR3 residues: CASSPESQGTGVGYGYTF. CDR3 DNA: TGCGCCAGCAGCCCCGAATCTCAGGGGACAGGGGTTGGCTATGGCTACACCTTC.